This T cell receptor beta chain came from a study of follicular helper T cells after annual influenza vaccination. Study-wide findings and caveats: ICOS-CD38- cTfh most often held earlier Day 7 ICOS+CD38+ clones.

Sequencing was performed with immunoSEQ multiplex PCR; in TCRdb, only in-frame clones are kept and a portion is missing. The sample shows roughly 27,000 clones, roughly 80% of them seen only once. The germline CDR1 and CDR2 sequences are MGHRA and YSYEKL. The J segment lost 1 base and the V segment lost 4 bases, leaving 12 bases of the junction unmatched. The CDR3 spans 19 residues. On this clone: Its antigen is still unknown.

Time point indicated: 2014-2015 season, pre-vaccination. Excluded were substance abuse, HIV/AIDS, active cancer, immunomodulatory drugs and active illness. The material was CXCR5+ CD38- circulating T follicular helper cells from blood, obtained on the day of influenza vaccination. As to subset: circulating Tfh, non-naive CD4+CXCR5+PD-1+ (ICOS+CD38+ or ICOS-CD38-). This chain joins TRBV4-1 and TRBJ2-4; TRBD1 matches at 11 bases. This clonotype originated in an adult who received the influenza vaccine. The CDR3 DNA sequence: TGCGCCAGCAGCCGACCGGGACAGGGGGTAATGGGGGCCAAAAACATTCAGTACTTC. Residues: CASSRPGQGVMGAKNIQYF.